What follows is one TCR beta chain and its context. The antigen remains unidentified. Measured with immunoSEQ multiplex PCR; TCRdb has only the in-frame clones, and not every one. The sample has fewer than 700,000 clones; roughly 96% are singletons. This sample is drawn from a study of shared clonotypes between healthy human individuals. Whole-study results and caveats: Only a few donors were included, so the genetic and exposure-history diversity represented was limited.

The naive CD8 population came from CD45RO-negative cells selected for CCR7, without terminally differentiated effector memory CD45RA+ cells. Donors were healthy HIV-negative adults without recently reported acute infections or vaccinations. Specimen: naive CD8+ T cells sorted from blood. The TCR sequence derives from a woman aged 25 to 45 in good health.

Written as DNA, the CDR3 is TGCGCCAGCAGTGAGTTTCCGAACACTGAAGCTTTCTTT. It codes for CASSEFPNTEAFF. V and J are TRBV10-1 and TRBJ1-1; D is unresolved. V lost 1 base, J lost 1 base, and 4 bases lay in between. Germline V CDR1 and CDR2: WNHNN, SYGVQD (reference sequence). This CDR3 region has 13 residues.